These T cell receptor beta chains were read from a single sample in a study of blood T cell repertoires in COVID-19. Clones were read by immunoSEQ multiplex PCR, and TCRdb kept only the in-frame ones, dropping some. The sample shows about 150,000 clones, around 87% of them seen only once. Sequencing used peripheral blood. The receptors derive from a man older than 75 with acute or convalescent COVID-19. Each CDR3 is given with its conserved first and last residue. Fields, in order: CDR3 protein, CDR3 DNA, J gene, clone size, V gene, D gene. D genes are given only for firm matches. For some rows the clone size is stated as once, few or many, or as a class when expanded; others skip it.

CDR3 protein: CASSFEPGKDSPLHF
CDR3 DNA: TGTGCCAGCAGCTTTGAGCCAGGGAAAGATTCACCCCTCCACTTT
J gene: TRBJ1-6
clone size: NA
V gene: TRBV7-2
D gene: NA

CDR3 protein: CASSLGLANTDTQYF
CDR3 DNA: TGTGCCAGCAGCTTAGGTCTAGCGAATACAGATACGCAGTATTTT
J gene: TRBJ2-3
clone size: few
V gene: TRBV7-8
D gene: NA

CDR3 protein: CASSLGTSGIPIQETQYF
CDR3 DNA: TGTGCCAGTAGTCTCGGGACTAGCGGGATACCAATACAAGAGACCCAGTACTTC
J gene: TRBJ2-5
clone size: NA
V gene: TRBV19
D gene: TRBD2

CDR3 protein: CASSPAGSRGEQYF
CDR3 DNA: TGTGCCAGTAGTCCAGCCGGGTCTAGGGGCGAGCAGTACTTC
J gene: TRBJ2-7
clone size: once
V gene: TRBV19
D gene: NA

CDR3 protein: CASSFGGGGGSPLHF
CDR3 DNA: TGTGCCAGCAGCTTCGGCGGCGGGGGGGGTTCACCCCTCCACTTT
J gene: TRBJ1-6
clone size: NA
V gene: TRBV11-1
D gene: NA

CDR3 protein: CASSSPAVAGEETQYF
CDR3 DNA: TGTGCCAGCAGCTCGCCCGCAGTAGCGGGGGAAGAGACCCAGTACTTC
J gene: TRBJ2-5
clone size: NA
V gene: TRBV5-6
D gene: TRBD2

CDR3 protein: CASSLSLAGEVADTQYF
CDR3 DNA: TGCGCCAGCAGCTTGTCTCTAGCGGGGGAGGTAGCAGATACGCAGTATTTT
J gene: TRBJ2-3
clone size: NA
V gene: TRBV5-1
D gene: TRBD2

CDR3 protein: CATSDRRGGRDTQYF
CDR3 DNA: TGTGCCACCAGTGATCGCCGGGGCGGGAGAGATACGCAGTATTTT
J gene: TRBJ2-3
clone size: NA
V gene: TRBV24-1
D gene: TRBD2

CDR3 protein: CAISVGRTGGGETQYF
CDR3 DNA: TGTGCCATCAGTGTCGGGAGGACAGGGGGTGGAGAGACCCAGTACTTC
J gene: TRBJ2-5
clone size: NA
V gene: TRBV10-3
D gene: TRBD1

CDR3 protein: CASSLATGELFF
CDR3 DNA: TGTGCCAGCTCACTAGCCACCGGGGAGCTGTTTTTT
J gene: TRBJ2-2
clone size: NA
V gene: TRBV18
D gene: NA

CDR3 protein: CASRRTAEETQYF
CDR3 DNA: TGTGCCAGCAGACGGACAGCGGAGGAGACCCAGTACTTC
J gene: TRBJ2-5
clone size: NA
V gene: TRBV7-9
D gene: NA

CDR3 protein: CATSGPGQGTGELFF
CDR3 DNA: TGTGCCACCAGTGGACCGGGACAGGGCACCGGGGAGCTGTTTTTT
J gene: TRBJ2-2
clone size: NA
V gene: TRBV24-1
D gene: TRBD1

CDR3 protein: CASSLTTGAGLYEQYF
CDR3 DNA: TGTGCCAGCAGCCTTACGACTGGGGCGGGACTCTACGAGCAGTACTTC
J gene: TRBJ2-7
clone size: NA
V gene: TRBV9
D gene: NA

CDR3 protein: CASSLAGVLPGEQYF
CDR3 DNA: TGTGCCAGCAGCTTGGCGGGGGTCCTTCCTGGCGAGCAGTACTTC
J gene: TRBJ2-7
clone size: few
V gene: TRBV5-4
D gene: NA

CDR3 protein: CASSLSWGTYYEQYF
CDR3 DNA: TGTGCCAGCAGTTTATCTTGGGGCACCTACTACGAGCAGTACTTC
J gene: TRBJ2-7
clone size: NA
V gene: TRBV27
D gene: NA

CDR3 protein: CASSGHGTGLSGELFF
CDR3 DNA: TGTGCCAGCAGCGGTCACGGGACAGGGTTGTCCGGGGAGCTGTTTTTT
J gene: TRBJ2-2
clone size: NA
V gene: TRBV28
D gene: TRBD1

CDR3 protein: CASSYSGTNTGELFF
CDR3 DNA: TGTGCCAGCAGTTATAGCGGAACGAACACCGGGGAGCTGTTTTTT
J gene: TRBJ2-2
clone size: NA
V gene: TRBV11-3
D gene: NA

CDR3 protein: CASSPGADTQYF
CDR3 DNA: TGTGCCAGCTCACCTGGAGCAGATACGCAGTATTTT
J gene: TRBJ2-3
clone size: NA
V gene: TRBV18
D gene: NA

CDR3 protein: CASSLDWLRYNEQFF
CDR3 DNA: TGTGCCAGCAGCTTAGATTGGCTTCGTTACAATGAGCAGTTCTTC
J gene: TRBJ2-1
clone size: NA
V gene: TRBV7-2
D gene: NA

CDR3 protein: CASSLSVYGYTF
CDR3 DNA: TGTGCCAGCAGCTTATCCGTCTATGGCTACACCTTC
J gene: TRBJ1-2
clone size: NA
V gene: TRBV11-2
D gene: NA

CDR3 protein: CASSLSGRRNTEAFF
CDR3 DNA: TGTGCCAGCAGTTTATCTGGCAGGCGGAACACTGAAGCTTTCTTT
J gene: TRBJ1-1
clone size: NA
V gene: TRBV27
D gene: NA

CDR3 protein: CASSEPTSGVSTDTQYF
CDR3 DNA: TGTGCCAGCAGTGAGCCGACTAGCGGGGTCAGCACAGATACGCAGTATTTT
J gene: TRBJ2-3
clone size: once
V gene: TRBV2
D gene: TRBD2

CDR3 protein: CASSRTGQKNEKLFF
CDR3 DNA: TGTGCCAGTAGTAGAACGGGACAGAAAAATGAAAAACTGTTTTTT
J gene: TRBJ1-4
clone size: NA
V gene: TRBV19
D gene: TRBD1

CDR3 protein: CASSPTASESYNEQFF
CDR3 DNA: TGTGCCAGTAGTCCCACTGCTAGCGAAAGCTACAATGAGCAGTTCTTC
J gene: TRBJ2-1
clone size: NA
V gene: TRBV19
D gene: NA

CDR3 protein: CASSSPGLGNEQFF
CDR3 DNA: TGTGCCAGCAGCTCTCCGGGACTAGGGAATGAGCAGTTCTTC
J gene: TRBJ2-1
clone size: NA
V gene: TRBV7-3
D gene: TRBD2

CDR3 protein: CASSSLPGETPLHF
CDR3 DNA: TGCGCCAGCAGCTCGCTACCGGGGGAAACACCCCTCCACTTT
J gene: TRBJ1-6
clone size: NA
V gene: TRBV5-1
D gene: NA

CDR3 protein: CASSQSPSRGRNYGYTF
CDR3 DNA: TGCGCCAGCAGCCAAAGCCCCAGTAGGGGGCGGAACTATGGCTACACCTTC
J gene: TRBJ1-2
clone size: once
V gene: TRBV4-1
D gene: TRBD1

CDR3 protein: CASSQGTSGINRGYEQYF
CDR3 DNA: TGTGCCAGCAGCCAGGGGACTAGCGGAATCAACCGAGGTTACGAGCAGTACTTC
J gene: TRBJ2-7
clone size: NA
V gene: TRBV4-2
D gene: TRBD2

CDR3 protein: CASRWTGAMNTEAFF
CDR3 DNA: TGTGCCAGCAGGTGGACAGGGGCGATGAACACTGAAGCTTTCTTT
J gene: TRBJ1-1
clone size: NA
V gene: TRBV28
D gene: TRBD1

CDR3 protein: CVRSGQTGLNTEAFF
CDR3 DNA: TGTGTCAGAAGCGGGCAAACAGGGTTGAACACTGAAGCTTTCTTT
J gene: TRBJ1-1
clone size: NA
V gene: TRBV7-5
D gene: NA

CDR3 protein: CASSSDRANSPLHF
CDR3 DNA: TGCGCCAGCAGCTCGGACAGGGCTAATTCACCCCTCCACTTT
J gene: TRBJ1-6
clone size: NA
V gene: TRBV5-1
D gene: TRBD1

CDR3 protein: CASRDSKNEAFF
CDR3 DNA: TGCGCCAGCAGGGACAGTAAGAATGAAGCTTTCTTT
J gene: TRBJ1-1
clone size: NA
V gene: TRBV10-2
D gene: NA

CDR3 protein: CASSLAGDSRYGYTF
CDR3 DNA: TGCGCCAGCAGCTTGGCTGGGGACTCGCGCTATGGCTACACCTTC
J gene: TRBJ1-2
clone size: NA
V gene: TRBV5-1
D gene: NA

CDR3 protein: CASSLAPAGAQETQYF
CDR3 DNA: TGCGCCAGCAGCCTAGCCCCCGCGGGAGCGCAAGAGACCCAGTACTTC
J gene: TRBJ2-5
clone size: NA
V gene: TRBV5-1
D gene: TRBD2

CDR3 protein: CASSPSSGEDTQYF
CDR3 DNA: TGCGCCAGCAGCCCGAGCAGCGGAGAAGATACGCAGTATTTT
J gene: TRBJ2-3
clone size: NA
V gene: TRBV5-1
D gene: NA

CDR3 protein: CSVEGGTSEQYF
CDR3 DNA: TGCAGCGTTGAAGGAGGGACTAGCGAGCAGTACTTC
J gene: TRBJ2-7
clone size: NA
V gene: TRBV29-1
D gene: TRBD2

CDR3 protein: CASSRNGLAGDEQFF
CDR3 DNA: TGTGCCAGCAGCCGGAACGGACTAGCGGGAGATGAGCAGTTCTTC
J gene: TRBJ2-1
clone size: few
V gene: TRBV9
D gene: TRBD2

CDR3 protein: CSVEGQRNTGELFF
CDR3 DNA: TGCAGCGTTGAAGGACAGCGGAACACCGGGGAGCTGTTTTTT
J gene: TRBJ2-2
clone size: NA
V gene: TRBV29-1
D gene: NA

CDR3 protein: CALDRAGLGEQYF
CDR3 DNA: TGTGCCTTGGACAGGGCAGGGCTTGGCGAGCAGTACTTC
J gene: TRBJ2-7
clone size: NA
V gene: TRBV30
D gene: TRBD1

CDR3 protein: CASSTGQGMTQYF
CDR3 DNA: TGTGCCAGCAGCACCGGACAAGGCATGACCCAGTACTTC
J gene: TRBJ2-5
clone size: NA
V gene: TRBV7-8
D gene: NA

CDR3 protein: CASTPWPQRANVLTF
CDR3 DNA: TGTGCCAGCACCCCCTGGCCTCAGAGGGCCAACGTCCTGACTTTC
J gene: TRBJ2-6
clone size: NA
V gene: TRBV6-5
D gene: NA

CDR3 protein: CASSWSSESSYNEQFF
CDR3 DNA: TGTGCCAGTTCTTGGAGCTCGGAGAGCTCCTACAATGAGCAGTTCTTC
J gene: TRBJ2-1
clone size: NA
V gene: TRBV19
D gene: NA

CDR3 protein: CASSLTGALSNEQFF
CDR3 DNA: TGCGCCAGCAGCTTAACGGGAGCCTTGTCCAATGAGCAGTTCTTC
J gene: TRBJ2-1
clone size: NA
V gene: TRBV5-1
D gene: NA

CDR3 protein: CASSPSIAGGPIRNTGELFF
CDR3 DNA: TGTGCCAGCAGTCCGAGTATAGCGGGAGGGCCGATAAGGAACACCGGGGAGCTGTTTTTT
J gene: TRBJ2-2
clone size: NA
V gene: TRBV27
D gene: TRBD2

CDR3 protein: CAITTGTSGPRNSYNEQFF
CDR3 DNA: TGTGCCATCACCACCGGGACTAGCGGCCCGAGGAACTCCTACAATGAGCAGTTCTTC
J gene: TRBJ2-1
clone size: once
V gene: TRBV10-3
D gene: TRBD2

CDR3 protein: CASSYAADGGQNNQPQHF
CDR3 DNA: TGTGCCAGCAGTTACGCGGCCGACGGGGGACAGAACAATCAGCCCCAGCATTTT
J gene: TRBJ1-5
clone size: NA
V gene: TRBV6-2/TRBV6-3
D gene: TRBD1